These 21 T cell receptor beta chains originate from one sample sequenced in a study of immune characterization of retroperitoneal liposarcoma. Via MiXCR, TCRdb re-called the PCR reads, giving one row per CDR3 protein. The sample yields under 2,000 distinct CDR3 sequences, about 45% seen once. Sequences were obtained from tumor tissue. The source of these receptors is a female donor with retroperitoneal liposarcoma.

This clonotype was observed a few times. Just one base apart from a much larger clone, this may be a read error. The rearrangement links TRBV7-6 to TRBJ2-7; D uncertain. Germline-derived CDR1 and CDR2 are SGHVS and FNYEAQ. The V and J ends lost 4 bases and 7 bases respectively, with 23 bases between them. CDR3 length equals 16 residues. DNA of the CDR3: TGTGCCAGCAGCTCACCGACTTTCGACTTTTACAATGAGCAGTACTTC. As protein: CASSSPTFDFYNEQYF. Filled out from reference TRBV7-6 and TRBJ2-7, the complete variable domain reads GAGVSQSPRYKVTKRGQDVALRCDPISGHVSLYWYRQALGQGPEFLTYFNYEAQQDKSGLPNDRFSAERPEGSISTLTIQRTEQRDSAMYRCASSSPTFDFYNEQYFGPGTRLTVT.

This clonotype is labeled medium-sized (0.01 to 0.1%). The chain carries TRBV12-3 or TRBV12-4 and TRBJ2-5, with D maybe TRBD1 (6 bases). The CDR3 totals 13 residues. Trimming left V 5 bases short and J 11 bases short, with 18 bases between. The CDR3 protein is CASSRDIYNEQYF. The CDR3, as DNA: TGTGCCAGCAGTCGGGACATCTACAATGAGCAGTACTTC.

This clonotype was seen a few times. In DNA form, the CDR3 reads TGTGCCAGCAGCGATACCGGGACCCTATACAATGAGCAGTTCTTC. Translation: CASSDTGTLYNEQFF. This rearrangement joins TRBV7-3 to TRBJ2-1; tentatively, D is TRBD1 or TRBD2 (5 bases each). CDR1 and CDR2 (germline): SGHTA, FQGTGA. Trimming pared 5 bases from V and 4 bases from J, leaving 15 bases between. The CDR3 length is 15 residues.

The chain recombines TRBV12-3 or TRBV12-4 with TRBJ2-5; D is unresolved. The V and J ends lost 3 bases and 4 bases respectively, with 9 bases between them. The CDR3 totals 13 residues. The chain's CDR3 is CASSFSGPETQYF. In DNA, the CDR3 is TGTGCCAGCAGTTTTTCGGGTCCAGAGACCCAGTACTTC.

The gene calls are TRBV6-1 and TRBJ2-1; 7 bases align to TRBD1. Gene TRBJ2-7 matches the end of the DNA better, so the J call may be wrong. Germline loops: CDR1 MNHNS, CDR2 SASEGT. There are 16 residues in the CDR3. Here the CDR3 reads CASSYYRGGGYNEQYF. CDR3 coding DNA: TGTGCCAGCAGTTATTACAGGGGCGGTGGGTACAATGAGCAGTACTTC.

This clonotype is medium-sized in the sample. The CDR3 region has the DNA TGTGCCAGCAGCTTAGCGAGAGCGTCCTACGAGCAGTACTTC. It codes for CASSLARASYEQYF. The rearrangement links TRBV7-2 to TRBJ2-1; D is undetermined. The J call may be faulty, since TRBJ2-7 better matches the DNA end. This CDR3 has 14 residues. The germline V gene encodes CDR1 SGHTA and CDR2 FQGNSA.

This rearrangement joins TRBV6-6 to TRBJ2-3; D remains unclear. The CDR3 consists of 15 residues. Per the germline V gene, CDR1 is MNHNY and CDR2 is SVGAGI (reference sequence). The germline V and J ends were trimmed by 2 bases and 2 bases, with 11 bases remaining between them. The CDR3 reads CASSYTPGHTDTQYF. CDR3 DNA: TGTGCCAGCAGTTACACCCCGGGCCACACAGATACGCAGTATTTT.

V usage is TRBV6-5 and J usage is TRBJ1-5, with no clear D. Trimming stripped 6 bases from V and 2 bases from J, with 14 bases between. The CDR3 is 15 amino acids. Germline CDR1 is MNHEY and CDR2 is SVGAGI. The CDR3 nucleotides read TGTGCCAGCAGGCCGGGCGGAGCCGGCAATCAGCCCCAGCATTTT. It yields the protein CASRPGGAGNQPQHF.

This clonotype came up a few times. The rearrangement joins TRBV7-2 to TRBJ2-5; 8 bases align to TRBD2. There are 16 residues in the CDR3. Germline V lookup: CDR1 SGHTA, CDR2 FQGNSA. V shed 5 bases and J 4 bases; nucleotides not matched to a gene: 12. The CDR3 here is CASSMRSSGSLETQYF. CDR3 in DNA: TGTGCCAGCAGCATGCGCTCGAGCGGGAGTCTAGAGACCCAGTACTTC.

The gene calls are TRBV24-1 and TRBJ2-5; D not certain. CDR1 is KGHDR, CDR2 SFDVKD, per germline. Trimming stripped 6 bases from V and 11 bases from J, with 12 bases between. This CDR3 has 11 residues. The CDR3 nucleotides are TGTGCCACCAGTCGGTCCAATGAGCAGTACTTC. Encoded protein: CATSRSNEQYF.

The chain carries TRBV11-3 and TRBJ2-1; tentatively, D is TRBD2 (6 bases). The germline V gene has CDR1 SGHNT and CDR2 YENEEA. CDR3 length: 12 amino acids. Trimming removed 3 bases at V and 9 bases at J, with 9 bases between. The CDR3 spells CASSFGTSEQFF. The CDR3 nucleotides are TGTGCCAGCAGCTTTGGGACTTCTGAGCAGTTCTTC. Drawing the rest from reference TRBV11-3 and TRBJ2-1, the complete variable domain is EAGVVQSPRYKIIEKKQPVAFWCNPISGHNTLYWYLQNLGQGPELLIRYENEEAVDDSQLPKDRFSAERLKGVDSTLKIQPAELGDSAVYLCASSFGTSEQFFGPGTRLTVL.

The rearrangement links TRBV12-3 or TRBV12-4 to TRBJ2-3; no reliable D call. TRBJ2-5 matches the DNA end more closely, so the J call is doubtful. The CDR3 sequence is 11 residues long. The CDR3 sequence: CASSLGETQYF. CDR3 nucleotides: TGTGCCAGCAGTTTAGGCGAGACCCAGTACTTC.

The DNA for the CDR3 is TGTGCCAGCAGCCCAGAGCTAGCGGGATTGGAGACCCAGTACTTC. Amino acids: CASSPELAGLETQYF. V gene TRBV7-9 combines with J gene TRBJ2-5; 9 bases align to TRBD2. With V trimmed by 5 bases and J by 5 bases, 9 bases remained unmatched. This CDR3 region has 15 residues. Germline V gene sequence: CDR1 SEHNR, CDR2 FQNEAQ (reference sequence).

This chain connects TRBV6-1 to TRBJ2-1, with 7 bases lining up with TRBD1. The V segment lost 7 bases and the J segment 5 bases; nucleotides outside the gene matches: 11. The CDR3 spans 15 residues. The germline V gene encodes CDR1 MNHNS and CDR2 SASEGT. The CDR3 protein is CASTPDRESNNEQFF. CDR3 nucleotides: TGTGCCAGCACCCCTGACAGGGAGAGTAACAATGAGCAGTTCTTC.

A few counts support this clonotype. This chain links TRBV6-8 with TRBJ2-5; 11 bases agree with TRBD2. This CDR3 comprises 17 residues. Losses at the gene ends were 0 bases for V and 5 bases for J; bases not matched to a gene: 8. Germline V gene sequence: CDR1 MNHGY, CDR2 SAAAGT. CDR3 protein: CASSYSVSGRAFETQYF. The CDR3 DNA sequence: TGTGCCAGCAGTTACTCGGTTAGCGGGAGGGCCTTTGAGACCCAGTACTTC.

In its sample, this clonotype ranks as large. The chain employs TRBV6-1 and TRBJ2-1, with TRBD1 matching 9 bases. The CDR3 is made up of 15 amino acids. V shed 6 bases and J 3 bases; nucleotides not matched to a gene: 6. Germline V gene lookup returns CDR1 MNHNS and CDR2 SASEGT. This CDR3 is CASSPGQGVYNEQFF. The CDR3 DNA follows: TGTGCCAGCAGCCCGGGACAGGGAGTCTACAATGAGCAGTTCTTC.

The chain couples TRBV6-8 to TRBJ2-3, with 12 bases fitting TRBD2. Per the germline V gene, CDR1 is MNHGY and CDR2 is SAAAGT. The CDR3 covers 18 residues. With 0 bases clipped from V and 2 bases from J, the junction kept 6 bases outside the gene matches. CDR3 in DNA: TGTGCCAGCAGTTACTCGATCGGGACTAGCGGGTTCACAGATACGCAGTATTTT. This encodes CASSYSIGTSGFTDTQYF.

The rearrangement joins TRBV7-2 to TRBJ2-4, with 7 bases lining up with TRBD2. Germline V gene data show CDR1 as SGHTA and CDR2 as FQGNSA. There are 16 residues in the CDR3. The V gene end was trimmed by 3 bases and the J gene end by 2 bases; junction bases not matched to a gene: 7. CDR3 amino acids: CASSLSAGVTKNIQYF. The DNA for the CDR3 is TGTGCCAGCAGCTTGTCTGCGGGAGTTACCAAAAACATTCAGTACTTC.

The chain carries TRBV5-1 and TRBJ2-1; no definite D call. The CDR3 is 15 residues long. Trimming shortened V by 6 bases and J by 2 bases, and 15 bases separated the two germline ends. Germline-derived CDR1 and CDR2 are SGHRS and YFSETQ. The CDR3 loop reads CASKQDEGPYNEQFF. Here the CDR3 DNA reads TGCGCCAGCAAGCAAGATGAAGGTCCCTACAATGAGCAGTTCTTC. Based on the CDR3 plus reference TRBV5-1 and TRBJ2-1, the full variable domain is KAGVTQTPRYLIKTRGQQVTLSCSPISGHRSVSWYQQTPGQGLQFLFEYFSETQRNKGNFPGRFSGRQFSNSRSEMNVSTLELGDSALYLCASKQDEGPYNEQFFGPGTRLTVL.

The CDR3 DNA follows: TGTGCCAGCAGTGAATTGGTGAGCGAGCAGTACTTC. Translating it yields CASSELVSEQYF. The rearrangement uses TRBV6-1 and TRBJ2-4; no clear D gene. The end of the DNA is better explained by TRBJ2-7, so the J call may be wrong. Germline lookup yields CDR1 MNHNS and CDR2 SASEGT. The CDR3 is made up of 12 amino acids.

This clonotype turned up a few times. The chain recombines TRBV6-1 with TRBJ2-1; 11 bases line up with TRBD2. Germline V gene lookup returns CDR1 MNHNS and CDR2 SASEGT. Trimming cost V 2 bases and J 4 bases; bases outside gene matches: 1. The CDR3 runs to 15 residues. The CDR3 loop reads CASSETSGGYNEQFF. The CDR3 nucleotides are TGTGCCAGCAGTGAAACTAGCGGGGGTTACAATGAGCAGTTCTTC.